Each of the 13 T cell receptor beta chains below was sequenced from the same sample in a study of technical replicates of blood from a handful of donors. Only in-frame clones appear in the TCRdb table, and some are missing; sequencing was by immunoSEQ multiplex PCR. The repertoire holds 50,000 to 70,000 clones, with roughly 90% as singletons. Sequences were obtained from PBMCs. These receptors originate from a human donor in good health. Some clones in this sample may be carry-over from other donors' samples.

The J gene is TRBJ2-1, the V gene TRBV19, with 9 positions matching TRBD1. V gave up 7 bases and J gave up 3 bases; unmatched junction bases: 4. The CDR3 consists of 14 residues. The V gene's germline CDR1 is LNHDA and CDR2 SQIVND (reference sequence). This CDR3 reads CASNEGQGYNEQFF. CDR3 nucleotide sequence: TGTGCCAGTAACGAGGGACAGGGCTACAATGAGCAGTTCTTC.

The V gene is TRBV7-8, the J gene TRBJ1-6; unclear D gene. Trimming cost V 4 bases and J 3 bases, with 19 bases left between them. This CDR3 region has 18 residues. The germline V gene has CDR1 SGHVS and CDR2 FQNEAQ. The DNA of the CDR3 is TGTGCCAGCAGCTCCGGGGTGGGTTTCGGGGTCTATAATTCACCCCTCCACTTT. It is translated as CASSSGVGFGVYNSPLHF.

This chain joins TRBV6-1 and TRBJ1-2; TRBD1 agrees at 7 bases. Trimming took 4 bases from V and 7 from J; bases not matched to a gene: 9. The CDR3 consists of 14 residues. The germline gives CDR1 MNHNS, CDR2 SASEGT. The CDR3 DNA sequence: TGTGCCAGCAGTGTAAGGGGGCGCCGGCCTGGCTACACCTTC. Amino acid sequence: CASSVRGRRPGYTF.

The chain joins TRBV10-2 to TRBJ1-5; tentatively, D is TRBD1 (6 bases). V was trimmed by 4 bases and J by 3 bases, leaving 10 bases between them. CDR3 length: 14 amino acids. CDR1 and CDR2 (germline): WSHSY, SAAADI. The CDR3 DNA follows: TGCGCCAGCAGTGTTACAGGGTCCAATCAGCCCCAGCATTTT. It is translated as CASSVTGSNQPQHF.

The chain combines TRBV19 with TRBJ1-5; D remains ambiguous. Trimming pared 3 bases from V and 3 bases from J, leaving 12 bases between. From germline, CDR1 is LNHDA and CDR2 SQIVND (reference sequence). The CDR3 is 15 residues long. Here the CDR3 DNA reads TGTGCCAGTAGTATGAGGGCCGAGCCCAATCAGCCCCAGCATTTT. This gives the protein CASSMRAEPNQPQHF.

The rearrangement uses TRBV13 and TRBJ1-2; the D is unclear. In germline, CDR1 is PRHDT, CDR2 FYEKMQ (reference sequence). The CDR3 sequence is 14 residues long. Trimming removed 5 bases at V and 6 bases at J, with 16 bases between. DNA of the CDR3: TGTGCCAGCAGCCCCTGGGGAGCCGGCGATGGCTACACCTTC. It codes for CASSPWGAGDGYTF. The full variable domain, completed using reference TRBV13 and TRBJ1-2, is AAGVIQSPRHLIKEKRETATLKCYPIPRHDTVYWYQQGPGQDPQFLISFYEKMQSDKGSIPDRFSAQQFSDYHSELNMSSLELGDSALYFCASSPWGAGDGYTFGSGTRLTVV.

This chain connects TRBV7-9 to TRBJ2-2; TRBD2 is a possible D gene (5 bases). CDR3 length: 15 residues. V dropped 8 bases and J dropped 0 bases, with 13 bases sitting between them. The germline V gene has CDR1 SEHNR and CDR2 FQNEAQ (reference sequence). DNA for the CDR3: TGTGCCAGCCGCGGAGGCGGGTCGAACACCGGGGAGCTGTTTTTT. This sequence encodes CASRGGGSNTGELFF.

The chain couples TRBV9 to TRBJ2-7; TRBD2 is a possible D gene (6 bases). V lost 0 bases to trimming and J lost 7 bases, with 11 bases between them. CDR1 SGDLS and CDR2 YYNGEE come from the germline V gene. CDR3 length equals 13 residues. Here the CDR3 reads CASSVELAGEQYF. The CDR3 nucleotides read TGTGCCAGCAGCGTAGAACTAGCCGGTGAGCAGTACTTC. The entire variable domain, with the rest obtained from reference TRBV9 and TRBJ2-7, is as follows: DSGVTQTPKHLITATGQRVTLRCSPRSGDLSVYWYQQSLDQGLQFLIQYYNGEERAKGNILERFSAQQFPDLHSELNLSSLELGDSALYFCASSVELAGEQYFGPGTRLTVT.

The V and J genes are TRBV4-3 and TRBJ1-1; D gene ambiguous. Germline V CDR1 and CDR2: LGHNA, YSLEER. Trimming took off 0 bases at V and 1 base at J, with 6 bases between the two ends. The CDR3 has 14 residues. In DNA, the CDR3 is TGCGCCAGCAGCCAAGATCCCTGGAACACTGAAGCTTTCTTT. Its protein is CASSQDPWNTEAFF.

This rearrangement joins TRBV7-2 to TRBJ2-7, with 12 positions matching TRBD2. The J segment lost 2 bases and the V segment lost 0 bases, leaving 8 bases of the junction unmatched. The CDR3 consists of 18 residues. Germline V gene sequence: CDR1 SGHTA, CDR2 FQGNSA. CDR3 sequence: CASSLARWTSGTTYEQYF. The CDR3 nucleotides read TGTGCCAGCAGCTTAGCGAGGTGGACTAGCGGGACAACCTACGAGCAGTACTTC.

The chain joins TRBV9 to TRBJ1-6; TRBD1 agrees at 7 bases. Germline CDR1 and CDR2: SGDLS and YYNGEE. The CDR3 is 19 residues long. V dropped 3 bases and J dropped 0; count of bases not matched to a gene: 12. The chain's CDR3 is CASSGRIQGGPSYNSPLHF. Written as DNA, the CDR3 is TGTGCCAGCAGCGGTAGGATTCAGGGGGGCCCCTCCTATAATTCACCCCTCCACTTT.

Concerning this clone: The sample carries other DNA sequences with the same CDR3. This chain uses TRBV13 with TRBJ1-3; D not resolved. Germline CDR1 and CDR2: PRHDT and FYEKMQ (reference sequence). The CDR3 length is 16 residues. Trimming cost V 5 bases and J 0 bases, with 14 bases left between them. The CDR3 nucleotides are TGTGCCAGCAGCCGAGGAGGGAGGAGCTCTGGAAACACCATATATTTT. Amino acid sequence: CASSRGGRSSGNTIYF.

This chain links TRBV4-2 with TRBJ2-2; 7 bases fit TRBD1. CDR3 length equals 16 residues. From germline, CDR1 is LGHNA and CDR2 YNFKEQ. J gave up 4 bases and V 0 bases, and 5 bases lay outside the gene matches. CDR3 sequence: CASSQDNTGVTGELFF. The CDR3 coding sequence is TGTGCCAGCAGCCAAGATAATACAGGGGTCACCGGGGAGCTGTTTTTT.